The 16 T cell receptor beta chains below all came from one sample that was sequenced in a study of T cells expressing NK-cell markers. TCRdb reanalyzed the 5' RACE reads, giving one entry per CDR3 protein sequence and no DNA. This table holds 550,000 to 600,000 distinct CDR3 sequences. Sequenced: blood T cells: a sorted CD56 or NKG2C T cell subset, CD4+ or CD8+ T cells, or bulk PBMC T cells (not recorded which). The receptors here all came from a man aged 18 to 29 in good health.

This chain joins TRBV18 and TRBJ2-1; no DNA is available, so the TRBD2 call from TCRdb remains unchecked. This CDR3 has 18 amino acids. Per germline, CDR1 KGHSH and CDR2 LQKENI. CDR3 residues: CASSPGTGLAGDYNEQFF.

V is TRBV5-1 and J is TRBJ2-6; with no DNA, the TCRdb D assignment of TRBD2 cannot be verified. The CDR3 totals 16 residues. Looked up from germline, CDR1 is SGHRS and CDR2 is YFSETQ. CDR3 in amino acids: CASSLYSGAGANVLTF.

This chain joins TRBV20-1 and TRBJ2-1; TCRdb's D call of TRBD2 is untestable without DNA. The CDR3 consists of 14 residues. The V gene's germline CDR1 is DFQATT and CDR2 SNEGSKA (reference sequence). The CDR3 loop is CSASWASGSLGRFF.

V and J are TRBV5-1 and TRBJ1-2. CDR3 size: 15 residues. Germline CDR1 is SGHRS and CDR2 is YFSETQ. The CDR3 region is CASSLGGELYYGYTF.

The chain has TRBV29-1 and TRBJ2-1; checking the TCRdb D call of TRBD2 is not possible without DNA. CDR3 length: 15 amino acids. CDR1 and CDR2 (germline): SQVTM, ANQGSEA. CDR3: CSASWMATSAGEQFF.

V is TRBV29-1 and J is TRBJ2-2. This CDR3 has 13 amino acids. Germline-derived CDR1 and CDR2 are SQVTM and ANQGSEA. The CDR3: CSVANFEAGELFF.

CDR3 region: CASSTVHRGDSPLHF. The rearrangement uses TRBV27 and TRBJ1-6. The CDR3 length is 15 residues. Germline CDR1 and CDR2: MNHEY and SMNVEV (reference sequence).

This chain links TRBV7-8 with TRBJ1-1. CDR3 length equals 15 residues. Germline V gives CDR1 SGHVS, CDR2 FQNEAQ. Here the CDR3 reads CASSYREYPDMEAFF.

This CDR3 reads CSSSQGGNQPQHF. The V call is TRBV20-1, the J call TRBJ1-5. The CDR3 is 13 residues long. Germline CDR1 DFQATT, CDR2 SNEGSKA (reference sequence).

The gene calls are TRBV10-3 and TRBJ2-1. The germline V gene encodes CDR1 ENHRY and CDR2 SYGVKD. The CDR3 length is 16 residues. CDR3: CAIRGDSQGTPNEQFF.

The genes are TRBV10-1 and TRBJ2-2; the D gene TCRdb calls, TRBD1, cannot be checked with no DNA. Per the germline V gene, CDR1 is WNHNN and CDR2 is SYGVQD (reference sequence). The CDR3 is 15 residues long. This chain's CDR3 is CASSLQGADTGELFF.

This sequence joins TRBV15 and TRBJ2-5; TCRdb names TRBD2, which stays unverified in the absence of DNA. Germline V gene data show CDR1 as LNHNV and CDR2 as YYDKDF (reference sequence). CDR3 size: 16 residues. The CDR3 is CATSSLTGLVKETQYF.

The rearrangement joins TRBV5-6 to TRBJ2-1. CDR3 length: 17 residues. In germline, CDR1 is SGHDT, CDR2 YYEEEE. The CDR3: CASSLRTVASSYNEQFF. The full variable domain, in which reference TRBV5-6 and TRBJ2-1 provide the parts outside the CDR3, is DAGVTQSPTHLIKTRGQQVTLRCSPKSGHDTVSWYQQALGQGPQFIFQYYEEEERQRGNFPDRFSGHQFPNYSSELNVNALLLGDSALYLCASSLRTVASSYNEQFFGPGTRLTVL.

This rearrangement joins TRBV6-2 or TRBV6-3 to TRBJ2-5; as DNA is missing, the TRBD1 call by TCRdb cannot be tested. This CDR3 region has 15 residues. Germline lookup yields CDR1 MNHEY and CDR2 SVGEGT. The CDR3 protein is CASSSALGAGETQYF.

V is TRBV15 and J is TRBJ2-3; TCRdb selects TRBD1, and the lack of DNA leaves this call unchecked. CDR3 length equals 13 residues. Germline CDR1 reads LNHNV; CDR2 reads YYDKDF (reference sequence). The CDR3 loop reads CATGKGGTDTQYF.

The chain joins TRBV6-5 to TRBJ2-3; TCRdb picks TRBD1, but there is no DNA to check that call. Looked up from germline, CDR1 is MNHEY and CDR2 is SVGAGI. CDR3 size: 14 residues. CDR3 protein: CASSYKEGAVTQYF.